Described below is a single T cell receptor beta chain sequence and its context. The antigen remains undetermined. The data stem from a study of blood T cells in healthy people across ages. Study-level results: Per million T cells, TCR beta diversity dropped roughly linearly as age increased.

The CDR3 has 16 amino acids. The V and J ends lost 8 bases and 6 bases respectively, with 24 bases between them. The germline CDR1 and CDR2 sequences are MDHEN and SYDVKM. A second PCR, run for 7 to 11 cycles, used a sample-barcoded 5' primer plus a J-beta primer mix. TCRdb independently ran MiXCR on the 5' RACE reads; one entry per CDR3 protein. The sample contains hundreds of thousands of distinct CDR3 sequences, 20% to 25% of which appear only once. Extracted total RNA amounted to at least 5 micrograms for each sample. Material for sequencing was blood. The chain joins TRBV28 to TRBJ2-3; a weak D match, TRBD1 (7 bases). The sequence was obtained from a man in his sixties or seventies in good health. The CDR3 DNA reads as TGTGCCAGCGAGGGGGGATTGGACAGGAGGGGGGATACGCAGTATTTT. Translated: CASEGGLDRRGDTQYF.